The rows below give T cell receptor beta chains drawn from one sample of a study of blood T cells in healthy people across ages. MiXCR, applied by TCRdb to the 5' RACE reads, yields one record per CDR3 protein. The table includes 750,000 to 850,000 distinct CDR3 sequences, just under 25% detected once. These same data were also listed under a study on T cells of mothers and their children.

Material: blood. The source is a boy aged 10-17 years in good health. The CDR3 runs from the conserved cysteine through the conserved F or W. D genes are given only for firm matches. Size values are once, few and many counts, or a class for expanded clones, and some rows have none.

abundance	v_gene	d_gene	j_gene	CDR3aa	CDR3nt
-	TRBV7-2	TRBD2	TRBJ2-5	CASSSIAGGPGETQYF	TGTGCCAGCAGCTCAATAGCGGGGGGGCCTGGAGAGACCCAGTACTTC
-	TRBV20-1	TRBD1	TRBJ2-5	CSAKGQGRKKETQYF	TGCAGTGCAAAAGGACAGGGGAGAAAAAAAGAGACCCAGTACTTC
-	TRBV7-8	-	TRBJ2-1	CASSLLLLSYNEQFF	TGTGCCAGCAGCTTACTACTCCTCTCCTACAATGAGCAGTTCTTC
many	TRBV28	TRBD2	TRBJ2-3	CASSFAGGGTDTQYF	TGTGCCAGCAGTTTCGCGGGGGGAGGCACAGATACGCAGTATTTT
few	TRBV7-6	TRBD1	TRBJ2-5	CASSHYRGRDPQETQYF	TGTGCCAGCAGCCATTACAGGGGGCGCGACCCTCAAGAGACCCAGTACTTC
few	TRBV15	TRBD2	TRBJ2-5	CATSRDRLAGGQETQYF	TGTGCCACCAGCAGAGATCGACTGGCGGGGGGGCAGGAGACCCAGTACTTC
-	TRBV20-1	-	TRBJ2-1	CSALDQSSYNEQFF	TGCAGTGCTCTGGACCAGAGCTCCTACAATGAGCAGTTCTTC
few	TRBV9	TRBD1	TRBJ1-2	CASSATLSGQGYGYTF	TGTGCCAGCAGCGCCACCCTCTCCGGACAGGGCTATGGCTACACCTTC
few	TRBV6-5	-	TRBJ2-7	CATSQGMGYEQYF	TGTGCCACCAGCCAGGGGATGGGATACGAGCAGTACTTC
-	TRBV15	TRBD1	TRBJ2-5	CATSRGHGQGFQETQYF	TGTGCCACCAGCAGAGGCCATGGACAGGGCTTCCAAGAGACCCAGTACTTC
few	TRBV9	-	TRBJ1-3	CASSDPSRNTIYF	TGTGCCAGCAGCGACCCAAGCCGAAACACCATATATTTT
many	TRBV24-1	-	TRBJ2-5	CATSDQNGPRETQYF	TGTGCCACCAGTGACCAGAATGGACCTCGGGAGACCCAGTACTTC
-	TRBV2	-	TRBJ2-3	CASSEGGLGTQYF	TGTGCCAGCAGTGAAGGAGGTTTGGGGACGCAGTATTTT
-	TRBV5-1	-	TRBJ2-7	CASSLDPGSSVYEQYF	TGCGCCAGCAGCTTGGACCCGGGGTCTAGTGTCTACGAGCAGTACTTC
-	TRBV12-3/TRBV12-4	-	TRBJ2-7	CASTFRPPTYEQYF	TGTGCCAGCACCTTCAGGCCTCCGACCTACGAGCAGTACTTC
few	TRBV5-1	-	TRBJ1-1	CASSTQGGGSEAFF	TGCGCCAGCAGCACCCAAGGGGGGGGCAGCGAAGCTTTCTTT
many	TRBV20-1	-	TRBJ1-4	CSASGDMLFF	TGCAGTGCTAGTGGTGACATGCTGTTTTTT
-	TRBV29-1	-	TRBJ2-6	CSALSSGANVLTF	TGCAGCGCCTTAAGCTCTGGGGCCAACGTCCTGACTTTC
few	TRBV6-1	TRBD2	TRBJ2-3	CASRKAGGVTDTQYF	TGTGCCAGCAGGAAAGCGGGAGGGGTCACAGATACGCAATATTTT
-	TRBV4-2	TRBD2	TRBJ2-5	CASSQDLAGLQETQYF	TGTGCCAGCAGCCAAGACCTAGCGGGACTACAAGAGACCCAGTACTTC
few	TRBV12-3/TRBV12-4	TRBD1	TRBJ1-5	CASSYRDRANQPQHF	TGTGCCAGCAGTTACCGGGACAGGGCGAATCAGCCCCAGCATTTT
few	TRBV14	-	TRBJ1-2	CASSQDGEGKGDGYTF	TGTGCCAGCAGCCAAGATGGGGAAGGGAAGGGTGACGGCTACACCTTC
-	TRBV5-1	-	TRBJ1-1	CASSSVLNSEAFF	TGCGCCAGCAGCTCGGTTTTGAATTCCGAGGCTTTCTTT
-	TRBV28	-	TRBJ2-5	CASSFSATYERYF	TGTGCCAGCAGTTTTTCGGCAACCTACGAGCGGTACTTC
-	TRBV7-9	-	TRBJ2-1	CASSSSAWQGYNEQFF	TGTGCCAGCAGCTCTTCGGCGTGGCAGGGTTACAATGAGCAGTTCTTC
-	TRBV6-1	TRBD2	TRBJ2-5	CASTRLAGGRETQYF	TGTGCCAGCACTAGACTAGCGGGGGGACGAGAGACCCAGTACTTC
-	TRBV12-3/TRBV12-4	-	TRBJ1-1	CASSSDSPNTEAFF	TGTGCCAGCAGTTCGGACAGCCCGAACACTGAAGCTTTCTTT
many	TRBV6-2/TRBV6-3	-	TRBJ2-1	CASSYSIETNEQFF	TGTGCCAGCAGTTACTCTATTGAGACCAATGAGCAGTTCTTC
few	TRBV6-2/TRBV6-3	-	TRBJ1-2	CASTQAGTDSNYGYTF	TGTGCCAGCACCCAGGCCGGGACCGATTCTAACTATGGCTACACCTTC
few	TRBV7-8	-	TRBJ1-4	CASSEKIGEKLFF	TGTGCCAGCAGCGAAAAAATTGGGGAAAAACTGTTTTTT
-	TRBV9	-	TRBJ2-3	CASSIFAGFTDTQYF	TGTGCCAGCAGCATTTTTGCCGGATTCACAGATACGCAGTATTTT
-	TRBV20-1	-	TRBJ2-7	CSAREGSLGYEQYF	TGCAGTGCTAGAGAAGGTTCTCTGGGCTACGAGCAGTACTTC
-	TRBV10-3	TRBD1	TRBJ1-1	CAISKDRAPEAFF	TGTGCCATCAGCAAGGACAGGGCACCTGAAGCTTTCTTT
-	TRBV6-2/TRBV6-3	-	TRBJ1-6	CASSYTTPDNSPLHF	TGTGCCAGCAGTTACACAACCCCTGATAATTCACCCCTCCACTTT
few	TRBV20-1	-	TRBJ2-7	CSASALGGASLEQYF	TGCAGTGCTAGTGCCCTCGGTGGTGCCTCCTTGGAGCAGTACTTC
-	TRBV7-6	-	TRBJ1-1	CASSLDGANTEAFF	TGTGCCAGCAGCTTAGACGGGGCCAACACTGAAGCTTTCTTT
few	TRBV5-6	-	TRBJ2-1	CASSASNEQFF	TGTGCCAGCAGCGCTTCCAATGAGCAGTTCTTC
-	TRBV14	-	TRBJ2-7	CASSQVAGPGYEQYF	TGTGCCAGCAGCCAAGTCGCAGGCCCTGGTTACGAGCAGTACTTC
-	TRBV10-3	TRBD2	TRBJ2-7	CAISESLTSATYEQYF	TGTGCCATCAGTGAGTCATTGACTAGCGCGACCTACGAGCAGTACTTC
many	TRBV13	-	TRBJ2-3	CASSPTSGGTGTDTQYF	TGTGCCAGCAGCCCAACCTCGGGGGGGACAGGGACAGATACGCAGTATTTT
-	TRBV5-5	-	TRBJ1-5	CASSLGQKGNNQPQHF	TGTGCCAGCAGCTTGGGCCAGAAGGGGAACAATCAGCCCCAGCATTTT
-	TRBV28	TRBD2	TRBJ2-1	CASIQSGRSSYNEQFF	TGTGCCAGCATTCAAAGCGGGAGGAGCTCCTACAATGAGCAGTTCTTC
-	TRBV3-1	-	TRBJ2-2	CASSQGRGDRELFF	TGTGCCAGCAGCCAAGGAAGAGGGGACAGGGAGCTGTTTTTT
-	TRBV6-1	-	TRBJ2-1	CASSADRPSSYNEQFF	TGTGCCAGCAGCGCGGACAGACCGAGCTCCTACAATGAGCAGTTCTTC